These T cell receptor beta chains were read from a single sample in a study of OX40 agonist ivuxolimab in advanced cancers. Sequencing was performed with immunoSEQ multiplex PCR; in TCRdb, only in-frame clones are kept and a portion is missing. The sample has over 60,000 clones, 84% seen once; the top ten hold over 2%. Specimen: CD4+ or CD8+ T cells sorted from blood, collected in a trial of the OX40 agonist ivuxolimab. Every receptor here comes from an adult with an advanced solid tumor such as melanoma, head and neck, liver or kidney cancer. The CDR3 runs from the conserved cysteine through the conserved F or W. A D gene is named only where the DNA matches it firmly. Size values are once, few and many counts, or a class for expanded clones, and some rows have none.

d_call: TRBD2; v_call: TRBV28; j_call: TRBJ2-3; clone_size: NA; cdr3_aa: CASGSGRVDTQYF; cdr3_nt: TGTGCCAGCGGAAGCGGGAGGGTAGATACGCAGTATTTT
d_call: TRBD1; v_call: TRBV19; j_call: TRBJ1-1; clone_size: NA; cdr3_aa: CASTRDRGMNTEAFF; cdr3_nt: TGTGCCAGTACTCGGGACAGGGGAATGAACACTGAAGCTTTCTTT
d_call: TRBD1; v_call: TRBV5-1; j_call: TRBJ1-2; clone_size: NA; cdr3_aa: CASSFRDSLTNYGYTF; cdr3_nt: TGCGCCAGCAGCTTTCGGGACAGTCTGACGAACTATGGCTACACCTTC
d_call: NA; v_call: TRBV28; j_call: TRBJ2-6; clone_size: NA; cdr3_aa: CASRGSSGANVLTF; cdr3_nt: TGTGCCAGCAGAGGAAGCTCTGGGGCCAACGTCCTGACTTTC
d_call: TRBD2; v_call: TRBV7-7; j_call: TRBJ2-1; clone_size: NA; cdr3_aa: CASSLGGGFTNEQFF; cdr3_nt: TGTGCCAGCAGCTTAGGGGGGGGGTTCACAAATGAGCAGTTCTTC
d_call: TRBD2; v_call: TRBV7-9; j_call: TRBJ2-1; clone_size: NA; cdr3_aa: CASSIDSGSIYNEQFF; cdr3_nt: TGTGCCAGCAGCATCGATAGCGGGAGCATCTACAATGAGCAGTTCTTC
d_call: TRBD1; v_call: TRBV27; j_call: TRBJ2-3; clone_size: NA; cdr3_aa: CASSSRQGAADTQYF; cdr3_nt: TGTGCCAGCAGTTCCCGACAGGGGGCCGCAGATACGCAGTATTTT
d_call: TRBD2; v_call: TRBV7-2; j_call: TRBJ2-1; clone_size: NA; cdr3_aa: CASSQTSGSTNEQFF; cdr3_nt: TGTGCCAGCAGCCAGACTAGCGGGTCTACTAATGAGCAGTTCTTC
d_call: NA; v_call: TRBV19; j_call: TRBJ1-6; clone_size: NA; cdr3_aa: CASSIDDSNSPLHF; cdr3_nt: TGTGCCAGTAGTATAGATGACAGCAATTCACCCCTCCACTTT
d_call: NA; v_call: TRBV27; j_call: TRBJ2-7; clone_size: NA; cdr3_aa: CASSFRTGEQYF; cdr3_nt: TGTGCCAGCAGTTTCCGAACAGGCGAGCAGTACTTC
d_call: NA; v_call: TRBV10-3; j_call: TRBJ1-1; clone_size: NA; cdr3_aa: CAISELKGNTEAFF; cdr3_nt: TGTGCCATCAGTGAGTTGAAGGGAAACACTGAAGCTTTCTTT
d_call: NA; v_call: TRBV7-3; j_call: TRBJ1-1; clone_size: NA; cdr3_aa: CASSSTKRTEAFF; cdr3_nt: TGTGCCAGCAGCTCCACTAAAAGAACTGAAGCTTTCTTT
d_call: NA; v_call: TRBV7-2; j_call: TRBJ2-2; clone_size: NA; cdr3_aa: CASSLAAASTGELFF; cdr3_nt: TGTGCCAGCAGCTTGGCCGCGGCGAGCACCGGGGAGCTGTTTTTT
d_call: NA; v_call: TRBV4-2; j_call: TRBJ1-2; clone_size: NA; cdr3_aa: CASSQGGNYGYTF; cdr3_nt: TGTGCCAGCAGCCAAGGAGGAAACTATGGCTACACCTTC
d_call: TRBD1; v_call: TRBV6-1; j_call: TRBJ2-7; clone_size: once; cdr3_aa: CASRDRVSSYEQYF; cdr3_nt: TGTGCCAGCAGGGACAGGGTCAGCTCCTACGAGCAGTACTTC
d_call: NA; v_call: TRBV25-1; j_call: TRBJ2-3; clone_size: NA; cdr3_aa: CASSEVGSGLGTDTQYF; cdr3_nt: TGTGCCAGCAGTGAAGTCGGTAGCGGCCTTGGGACAGATACGCAGTATTTT
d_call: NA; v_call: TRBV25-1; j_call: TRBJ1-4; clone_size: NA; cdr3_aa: CASRPPGRGKLFF; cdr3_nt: TGTGCCAGCAGGCCCCCAGGACGGGGAAAACTGTTTTTT
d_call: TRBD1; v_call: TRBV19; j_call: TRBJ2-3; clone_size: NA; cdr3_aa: CASRGDRERDTQYF; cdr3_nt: TGTGCCAGTAGAGGGGACAGGGAAAGAGATACGCAGTATTTT
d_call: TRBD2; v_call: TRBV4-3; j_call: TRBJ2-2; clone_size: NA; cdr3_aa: CASSQKTSGGATGELFF; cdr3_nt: TGCGCCAGCAGCCAAAAAACTAGCGGGGGGGCAACCGGGGAGCTGTTTTTT
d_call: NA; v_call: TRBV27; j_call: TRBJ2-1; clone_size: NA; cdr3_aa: CASSLSQGNNEQFF; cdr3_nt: TGTGCCAGCAGTTTAAGTCAGGGGAACAATGAGCAGTTCTTC
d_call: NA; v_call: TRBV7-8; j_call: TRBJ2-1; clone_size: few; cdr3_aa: CASSPYPSGSSYNEQFF; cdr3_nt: TGTGCCAGCAGCCCCTACCCTAGTGGCAGCTCCTACAATGAGCAGTTCTTC
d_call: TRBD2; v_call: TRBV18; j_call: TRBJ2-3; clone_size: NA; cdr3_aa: CASSLGGGTDTQYF; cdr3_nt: TGTGCCAGCTCGCTCGGCGGGGGTACAGATACGCAGTATTTT
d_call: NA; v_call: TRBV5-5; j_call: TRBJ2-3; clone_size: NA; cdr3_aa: CASSSQTTDTQYF; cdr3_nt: TGTGCCAGCAGCTCCCAGACTACAGATACGCAGTATTTT
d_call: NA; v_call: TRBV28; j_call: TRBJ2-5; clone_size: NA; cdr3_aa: CASSSGQQETQYF; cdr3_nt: TGTGCCAGCAGCTCAGGACAGCAAGAGACCCAGTACTTC
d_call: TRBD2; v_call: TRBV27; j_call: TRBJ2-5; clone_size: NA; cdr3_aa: CASRPGTSGRKTQYF; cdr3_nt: TGTGCCAGCAGACCCGGGACTAGCGGGAGAAAGACCCAGTACTTC
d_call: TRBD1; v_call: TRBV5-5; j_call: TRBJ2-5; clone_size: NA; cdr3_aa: CASSLAPGTGGGETQYF; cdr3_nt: TGTGCCAGCAGCTTGGCCCCCGGGACAGGGGGCGGAGAGACCCAGTACTTC
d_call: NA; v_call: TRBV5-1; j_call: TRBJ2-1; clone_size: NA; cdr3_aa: CASSLGVGYNEQFF; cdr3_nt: TGCGCCAGCAGCTTGGGGGTGGGTTACAATGAGCAGTTCTTC
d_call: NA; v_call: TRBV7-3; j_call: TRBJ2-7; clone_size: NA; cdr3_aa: CASRPRQASYEQYF; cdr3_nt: TGTGCCAGCAGACCTCGACAGGCCTCCTACGAGCAGTACTTC
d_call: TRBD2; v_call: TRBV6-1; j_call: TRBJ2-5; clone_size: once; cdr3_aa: CASIRAGGHQETQYF; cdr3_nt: TGTGCCAGCATCAGAGCGGGGGGGCATCAAGAGACCCAGTACTTC
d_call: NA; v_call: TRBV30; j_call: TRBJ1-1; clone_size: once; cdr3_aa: CAWSGRDKAEAFF; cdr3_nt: TGTGCCTGGAGTGGTAGGGATAAGGCTGAAGCTTTCTTT
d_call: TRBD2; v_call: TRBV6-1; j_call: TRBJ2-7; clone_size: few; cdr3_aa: CASSERREGPYEQYF; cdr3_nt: TGTGCCAGCAGTGAGAGGCGGGAGGGCCCCTACGAGCAGTACTTC
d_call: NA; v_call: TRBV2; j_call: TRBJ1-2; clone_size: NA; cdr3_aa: CASSGLDGGWFGYTF; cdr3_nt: TGTGCCAGCAGTGGCCTTGATGGGGGCTGGTTTGGCTACACCTTC
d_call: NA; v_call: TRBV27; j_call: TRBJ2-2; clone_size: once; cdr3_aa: CASRNRVNTGELFF; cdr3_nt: TGTGCCAGCAGGAACAGGGTTAACACCGGGGAGCTGTTTTTT
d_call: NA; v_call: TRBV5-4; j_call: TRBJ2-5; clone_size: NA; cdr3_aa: CASSLRTDQETQYF; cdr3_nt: TGTGCCAGCAGCTTGCGGACAGACCAAGAGACCCAGTACTTC
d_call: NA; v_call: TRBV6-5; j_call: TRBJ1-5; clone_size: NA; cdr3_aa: CASSCLAQRDQPQHF; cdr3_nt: TGTGCCAGCAGTTGCCTGGCGCAGCGCGATCAGCCCCAGCATTTT
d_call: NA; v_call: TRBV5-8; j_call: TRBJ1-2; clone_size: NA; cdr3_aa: CASSRLDTVYGYTF; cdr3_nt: TGTGCCAGCAGCAGGCTCGACACCGTCTATGGCTACACCTTC
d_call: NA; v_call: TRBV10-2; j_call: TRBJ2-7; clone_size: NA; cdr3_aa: CASSELDQGEQYF; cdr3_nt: TGCGCCAGCAGTGAGCTAGACCAGGGCGAGCAGTACTTC
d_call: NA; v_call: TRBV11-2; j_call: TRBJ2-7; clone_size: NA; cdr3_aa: CASSLGSVSYEQYF; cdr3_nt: TGTGCCAGCAGCTTAGGGTCGGTCTCCTACGAGCAGTACTTC
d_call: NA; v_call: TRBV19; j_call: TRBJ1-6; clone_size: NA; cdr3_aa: CASSSWAGDPNNSPLHF; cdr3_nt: TGTGCCAGTAGCTCATGGGCGGGTGACCCCAATAATTCACCCCTCCACTTT
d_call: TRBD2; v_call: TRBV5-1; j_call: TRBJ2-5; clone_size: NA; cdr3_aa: CASRRTSGKGETQYF; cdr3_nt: TGCGCCAGCAGGAGGACTAGCGGAAAGGGAGAGACCCAGTACTTC
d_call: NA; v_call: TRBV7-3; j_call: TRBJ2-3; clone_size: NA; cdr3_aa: CASSTQGGADTQYF; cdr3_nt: TGTGCCAGCAGCACACAGGGAGGGGCAGATACGCAGTATTTT
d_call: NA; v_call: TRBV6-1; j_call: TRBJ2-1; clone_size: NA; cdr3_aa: CASSHQGFYNEQFF; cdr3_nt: TGTGCCAGCAGTCACCAGGGGTTCTACAATGAGCAGTTCTTC
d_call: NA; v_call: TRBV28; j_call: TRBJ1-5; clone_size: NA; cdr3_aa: CASSEGLGGGPQHF; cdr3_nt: TGTGCCAGCAGCGAGGGTCTGGGTGGAGGGCCCCAGCATTTT
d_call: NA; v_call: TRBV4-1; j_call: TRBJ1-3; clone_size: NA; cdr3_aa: CASSQGAGFGNTIYF; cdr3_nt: TGCGCCAGCAGCCAAGGGGCCGGGTTTGGAAACACCATATATTTT
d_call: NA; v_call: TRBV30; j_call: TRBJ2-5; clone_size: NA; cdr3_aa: CAWGRTVETQYF; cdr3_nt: TGTGCCTGGGGGAGGACCGTGGAGACCCAGTACTTC
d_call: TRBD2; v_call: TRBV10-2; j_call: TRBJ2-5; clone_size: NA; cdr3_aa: CATAGLAIGETQYF; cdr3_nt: TGCGCCACCGCGGGACTAGCGATCGGAGAGACCCAGTACTTC
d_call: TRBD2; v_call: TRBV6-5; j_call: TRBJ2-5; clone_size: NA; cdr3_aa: CASSFTGTSGGNEYF; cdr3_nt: TGTGCCAGCAGTTTCACCGGGACTAGCGGGGGTAACGAGTACTTC
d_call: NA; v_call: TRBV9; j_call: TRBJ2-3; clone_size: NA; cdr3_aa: CASSVTGIPTQYF; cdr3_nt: TGTGCCAGCAGCGTGACAGGTATCCCTACGCAGTATTTT
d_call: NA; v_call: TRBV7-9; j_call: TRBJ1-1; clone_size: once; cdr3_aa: CASSLQEGAEAFF; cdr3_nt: TGTGCCAGCAGCTTACAGGAGGGGGCTGAAGCTTTCTTT
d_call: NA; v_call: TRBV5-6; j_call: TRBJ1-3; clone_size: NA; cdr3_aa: CASSLGQGRTIYF; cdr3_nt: TGTGCCAGCAGCTTGGGGCAAGGTAGAACCATATATTTT
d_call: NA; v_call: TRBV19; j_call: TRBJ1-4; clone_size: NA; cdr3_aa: CASSAPRGSNEKLFF; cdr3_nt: TGTGCCAGTAGTGCGCCGAGGGGCTCAAACGAAAAACTGTTTTTT
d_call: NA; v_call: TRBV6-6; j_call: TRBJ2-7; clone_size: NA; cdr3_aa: CASNNGGVYEQYF; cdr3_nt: TGTGCCAGCAATAACGGAGGGGTTTACGAGCAGTACTTC